Each of the 8 T cell receptor beta chains below was sequenced from the same sample in a study of T-cell memory formation after mild COVID-19. TCRdb reprocessed the 5' RACE reads with MiXCR, giving one entry per CDR3 protein. Of roughly 150,000 distinct CDR3 sequences in the sample, 20% to 25% were seen once. Sequenced sample: PBMCs or a T cell subset sorted from them (not recorded which). These receptor sequences come from an adult woman who had mild COVID-19 (a few samples of this study predate the infection). Cell type and time point are not known.

This clonotype has just a few counts. J is TRBJ2-7 and V is TRBV7-9; 7 bases map to TRBD1. The germline V gene encodes CDR1 SEHNR and CDR2 FQNEAQ (reference sequence). This CDR3 has 15 residues. The V segment lost 6 bases and the J segment 2 bases; nucleotides outside the gene matches: 10. Here the CDR3 reads CASRDNRGPAYEQYF. As DNA, the CDR3 is TGTGCCAGCAGGGATAACAGGGGACCAGCCTACGAGCAGTACTTC.

The chain couples TRBV25-1 to TRBJ2-5; either TRBD1 or TRBD2 may fit D (6 bases each). The CDR3 is 15 residues long. Trimming shortened V by 1 base and J by 4 bases, and 13 bases separated the two germline ends. Germline V gene lookup returns CDR1 MGHDK and CDR2 SYGVNS. CDR3 region: CASSEWVGGGETQYF. The CDR3 region has the DNA TGTGCCAGCAGTGAATGGGTTGGAGGGGGAGAGACCCAGTACTTC.

This clonotype has ten or more counts. The J gene is TRBJ2-3, the V gene TRBV12-3 or TRBV12-4, with TRBD2 matching over 8 bases. V dropped 2 bases and J dropped 6; count of bases not matched to a gene: 4. The CDR3 extends over 14 amino acids. Here the CDR3 DNA reads TGTGCCAGCAGTTTAACGGGGGGGCCCGATACGCAGTATTTT. Its protein is CASSLTGGPDTQYF.

This clonotype was picked up a small number of times. The chain couples TRBV14 to TRBJ2-7; 11 bases line up with TRBD1. Germline CDR1 and CDR2: SGHDN and FVKESK. There are 14 residues in the CDR3. V dropped 4 bases and J dropped 6; count of bases not matched to a gene: 5. CDR3 loop: CASSLGQGAFEQYF. Written as DNA, the CDR3 is TGTGCCAGCAGCCTCGGACAGGGGGCTTTCGAGCAGTACTTC.

The chain employs TRBV6-2 or TRBV6-3 and TRBJ2-3; TRBD2 matches at 12 bases. V shed 2 bases and J 4 bases; nucleotides not matched to a gene: 13. Germline CDR1 MNHEY, CDR2 SVGEGT. The CDR3 extends over 19 amino acids. The CDR3, as DNA: TGTGCCAGCAGTTACGAGGGGAAGACTAGCGGGAGTTACCCAGATACGCAGTATTTT. Amino acid sequence: CASSYEGKTSGSYPDTQYF.

The chain has TRBV29-1 and TRBJ2-7, with a weak D call TRBD2 (6 bases). Looked up from germline, CDR1 is SQVTM and CDR2 is ANQGSEA. CDR3 length: 13 residues. V lost 7 bases, J lost 3 bases, and 16 bases lay in between. The CDR3 here is CSASGGDFYEQYF. CDR3 bases: TGCAGCGCATCTGGAGGGGATTTCTACGAGCAGTACTTC.

The gene calls are TRBV12-5 and TRBJ2-1; 12 nucleotides match TRBD2. Trimming removed 4 bases from V and 0 bases from J; junction bases left unmatched: 10. Germline V CDR1 and CDR2: LGHNT, FRNRAP. The length of the CDR3 is 19 residues. The CDR3 nucleotides are TGTGCTAGTGGTTCCGGACTAGCGGGGCCCCTGAGCTCCTACAATGAGCAGTTCTTC. Amino acid sequence: CASGSGLAGPLSSYNEQFF.

In its sample, this clonotype was seen a few times. The rearrangement joins TRBV19 to TRBJ2-1, with a weak D call TRBD2 (6 bases). The germline CDR1 and CDR2 sequences are LNHDA and SQIVND (reference sequence). Deletions cut 3 bases from V and 2 bases from J, with 11 bases between. The length of the CDR3 is 15 residues. DNA of the CDR3: TGTGCCAGTAGTATTGGGCGCGGGACCTACAATGAGCAGTTCTTC. Amino acids: CASSIGRGTYNEQFF.